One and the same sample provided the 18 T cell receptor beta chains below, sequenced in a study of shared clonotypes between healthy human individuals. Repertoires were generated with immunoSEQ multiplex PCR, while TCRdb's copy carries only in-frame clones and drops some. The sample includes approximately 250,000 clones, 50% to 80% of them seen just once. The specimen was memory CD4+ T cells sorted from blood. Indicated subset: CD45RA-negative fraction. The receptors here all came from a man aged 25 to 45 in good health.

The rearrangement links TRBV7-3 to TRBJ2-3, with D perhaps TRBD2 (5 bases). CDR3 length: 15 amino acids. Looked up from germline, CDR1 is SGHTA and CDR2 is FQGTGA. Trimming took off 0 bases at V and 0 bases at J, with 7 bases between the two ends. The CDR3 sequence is CASSLTSGSTDTQYF. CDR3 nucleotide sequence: TGTGCCAGCAGCTTAACGAGCGGTAGCACAGATACGCAGTATTTT.

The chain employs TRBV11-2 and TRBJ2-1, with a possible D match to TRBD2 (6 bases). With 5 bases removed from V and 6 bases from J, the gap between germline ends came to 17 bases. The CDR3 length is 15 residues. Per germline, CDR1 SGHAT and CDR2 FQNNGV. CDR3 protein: CASSPGEDYVNEQFF. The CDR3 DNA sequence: TGTGCCAGCAGCCCCGGAGAGGACTACGTCAATGAGCAGTTCTTC.

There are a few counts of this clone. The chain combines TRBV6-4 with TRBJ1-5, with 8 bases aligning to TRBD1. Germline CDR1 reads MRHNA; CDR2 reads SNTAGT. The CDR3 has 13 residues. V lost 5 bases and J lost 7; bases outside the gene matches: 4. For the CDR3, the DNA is TGTGCCAGCAGTCCAGGGGGCCGCCAGCCCCAGCATTTT. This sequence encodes CASSPGGRQPQHF.

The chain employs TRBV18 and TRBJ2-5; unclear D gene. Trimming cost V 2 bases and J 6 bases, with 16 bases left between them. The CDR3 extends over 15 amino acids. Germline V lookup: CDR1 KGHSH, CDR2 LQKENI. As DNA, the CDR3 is TGTGCCAGCTCACCAGAGGCTCTGGCAGCAAAGACCCAGTACTTC. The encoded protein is CASSPEALAAKTQYF.

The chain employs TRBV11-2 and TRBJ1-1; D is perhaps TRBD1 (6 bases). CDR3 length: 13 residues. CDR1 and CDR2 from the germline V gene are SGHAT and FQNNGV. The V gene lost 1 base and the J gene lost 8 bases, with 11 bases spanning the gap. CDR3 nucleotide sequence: TGTGCCAGCAGCTTAGCAGGGGTGGTAGAAGCTTTCTTT. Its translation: CASSLAGVVEAFF.

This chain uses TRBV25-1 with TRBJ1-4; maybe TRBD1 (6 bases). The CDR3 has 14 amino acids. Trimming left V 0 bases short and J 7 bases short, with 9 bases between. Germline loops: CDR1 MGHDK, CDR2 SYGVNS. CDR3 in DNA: TGTGCCAGCAGTGAATATGGGGGCAGTGAAAAACTGTTTTTT. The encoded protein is CASSEYGGSEKLFF. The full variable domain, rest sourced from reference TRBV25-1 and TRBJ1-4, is EADIYQTPRYLVIGTGKKITLECSQTMGHDKMYWYQQDPGMELHLIHYSYGVNSTEKGDLSSESTVSRIRTEHFPLTLESARPSHTSQYLCASSEYGGSEKLFFGSGTQLSVL.

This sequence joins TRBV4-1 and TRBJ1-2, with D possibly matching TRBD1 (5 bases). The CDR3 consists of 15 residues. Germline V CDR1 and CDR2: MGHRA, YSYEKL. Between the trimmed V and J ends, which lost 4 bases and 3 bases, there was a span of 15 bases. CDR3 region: CASSRLSRGDYGYTF. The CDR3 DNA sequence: TGCGCCAGCAGCCGGCTGTCGAGGGGCGACTATGGCTACACCTTC.

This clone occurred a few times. Here the CDR3 reads CASSEGDEKLFF. CDR3 DNA: TGTGCCAGCTCTGAGGGGGATGAAAAACTGTTTTTT. The rearrangement links TRBV18 to TRBJ1-4; tentatively, D is TRBD1 (6 bases). The CDR3 extends over 12 amino acids. Germline V gene data show CDR1 as KGHSH and CDR2 as LQKENI. V was trimmed by 6 bases and J by 6 bases, leaving 8 bases between them.

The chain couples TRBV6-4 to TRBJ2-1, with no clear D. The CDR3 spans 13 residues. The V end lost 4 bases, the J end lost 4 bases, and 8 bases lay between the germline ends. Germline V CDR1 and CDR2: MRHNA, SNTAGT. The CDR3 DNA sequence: TGTGCCAGCAGTGGTAGCCGGTACAATGAGCAGTTCTTC. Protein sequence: CASSGSRYNEQFF.

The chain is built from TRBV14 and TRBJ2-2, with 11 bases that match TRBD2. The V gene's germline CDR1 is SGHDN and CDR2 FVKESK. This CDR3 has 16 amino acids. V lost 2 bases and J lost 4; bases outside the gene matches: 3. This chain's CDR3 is CASSQRLAGITGELFF. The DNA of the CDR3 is TGTGCCAGCAGCCAACGACTAGCGGGAATCACCGGGGAGCTGTTTTTT.

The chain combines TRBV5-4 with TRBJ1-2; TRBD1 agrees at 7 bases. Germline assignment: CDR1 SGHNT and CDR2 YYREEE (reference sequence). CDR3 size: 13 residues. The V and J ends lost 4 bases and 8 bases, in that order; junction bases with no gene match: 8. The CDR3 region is CASSETGERGYTF. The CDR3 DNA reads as TGTGCCAGCAGCGAAACAGGGGAACGCGGCTACACCTTC.

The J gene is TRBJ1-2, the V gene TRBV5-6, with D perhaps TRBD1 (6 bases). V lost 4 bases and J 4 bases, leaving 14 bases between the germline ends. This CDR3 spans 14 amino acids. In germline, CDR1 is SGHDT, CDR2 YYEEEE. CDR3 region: CASSVRAGAYGYTF. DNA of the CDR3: TGTGCCAGCAGCGTCAGGGCGGGGGCCTATGGCTACACCTTC. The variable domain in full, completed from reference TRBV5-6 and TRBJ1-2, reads DAGVTQSPTHLIKTRGQQVTLRCSPKSGHDTVSWYQQALGQGPQFIFQYYEEEERQRGNFPDRFSGHQFPNYSSELNVNALLLGDSALYLCASSVRAGAYGYTFGSGTRLTVV.

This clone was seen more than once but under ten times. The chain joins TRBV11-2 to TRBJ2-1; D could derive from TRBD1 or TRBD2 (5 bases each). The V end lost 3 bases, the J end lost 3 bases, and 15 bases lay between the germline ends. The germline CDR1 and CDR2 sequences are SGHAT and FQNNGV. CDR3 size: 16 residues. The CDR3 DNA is TGTGCCAGCAGCTTGACCGGGACCCGAAGCTACAATGAGCAGTTCTTC. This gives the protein CASSLTGTRSYNEQFF.

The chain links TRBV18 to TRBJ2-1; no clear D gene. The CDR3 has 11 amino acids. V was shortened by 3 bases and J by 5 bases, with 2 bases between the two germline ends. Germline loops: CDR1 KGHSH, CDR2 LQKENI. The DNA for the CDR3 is TGTGCCAGCTCACCTGACAATGAGCAGTTCTTC. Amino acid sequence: CASSPDNEQFF.

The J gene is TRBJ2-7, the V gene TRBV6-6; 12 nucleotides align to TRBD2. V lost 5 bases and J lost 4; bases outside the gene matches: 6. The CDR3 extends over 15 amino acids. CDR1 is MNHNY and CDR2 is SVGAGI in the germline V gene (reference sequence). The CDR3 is CASSPRLAGVYEQYF. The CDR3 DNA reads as TGTGCCAGCAGTCCTCGACTAGCGGGAGTGTACGAGCAGTACTTC.

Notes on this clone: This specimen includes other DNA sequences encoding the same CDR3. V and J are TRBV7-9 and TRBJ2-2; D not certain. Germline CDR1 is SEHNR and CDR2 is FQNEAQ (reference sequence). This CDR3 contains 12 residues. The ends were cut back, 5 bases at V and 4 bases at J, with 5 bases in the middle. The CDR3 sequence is CASSLFTGELFF. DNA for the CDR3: TGTGCCAGCAGCCTCTTCACCGGGGAGCTGTTTTTT.

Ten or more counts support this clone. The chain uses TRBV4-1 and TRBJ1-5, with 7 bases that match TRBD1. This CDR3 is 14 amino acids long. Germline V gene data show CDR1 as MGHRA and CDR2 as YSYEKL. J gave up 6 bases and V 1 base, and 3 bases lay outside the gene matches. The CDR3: CASSQGGGPQPQHF. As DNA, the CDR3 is TGCGCCAGCAGCCAAGGAGGGGGCCCTCAGCCCCAGCATTTT.

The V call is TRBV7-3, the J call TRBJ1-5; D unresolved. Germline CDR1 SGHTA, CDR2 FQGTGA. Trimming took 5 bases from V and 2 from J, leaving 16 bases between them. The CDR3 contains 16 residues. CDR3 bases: TGTGCCAGCAGCCCGCTGGCCAGCCATGGCAATCAGCCCCAGCATTTT. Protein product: CASSPLASHGNQPQHF.